Listed below are T cell receptor beta chains from one sample, sequenced in a study of OX40 agonist ivuxolimab in advanced cancers. Here immunoSEQ multiplex PCR was the method, and the copy in TCRdb shows in-frame clones only, minus some. The table has approximately 37,000 clones, roughly 80% seen once; the top ten hold around a fifth. Sequencing was performed on CD4+ or CD8+ T cells sorted from blood, taken in a trial of the OX40 agonist ivuxolimab. The origin of the receptors is an adult with an advanced solid tumor such as melanoma, head and neck, liver or kidney cancer. The CDR3 runs from the conserved cysteine through the conserved F or W. Fields, in order: clone size, D gene, J gene, V gene, CDR3 DNA, CDR3 protein. A D gene is named only where the DNA matches it firmly. Clone sizes are given selectively: once, few, many, or a class where the clone is expanded.

abundance: .
d_gene: .
j_gene: TRBJ1-3
v_gene: TRBV10-2
CDR3nt: TGCGCCAGCAGTGATTCGCTGGGGTTCAGAACTGGAAACACCATATATTTT
CDR3aa: CASSDSLGFRTGNTIYF

abundance: once
d_gene: .
j_gene: TRBJ2-1
v_gene: TRBV25-1
CDR3nt: TGTGCCAGCAGTGCGACTAGTGCCCTGATTGATGAGCAGTTCTTC
CDR3aa: CASSATSALIDEQFF

abundance: .
d_gene: .
j_gene: TRBJ2-3
v_gene: TRBV7-9
CDR3nt: TGTGCCAGCAAACCGGGACAATCAAGCACAGATACGCAGTATTTT
CDR3aa: CASKPGQSSTDTQYF

abundance: .
d_gene: .
j_gene: TRBJ2-1
v_gene: TRBV9
CDR3nt: TGTGCCAGCACACCGGGAGTTCTTCGGAATGAGCAGTTCTTC
CDR3aa: CASTPGVLRNEQFF

abundance: medium-sized
d_gene: .
j_gene: TRBJ1-2
v_gene: TRBV7-9
CDR3nt: TGTGCCAGCAGCTTCGCGATGGCGAACTATGGCTACACCTTC
CDR3aa: CASSFAMANYGYTF

abundance: .
d_gene: .
j_gene: TRBJ2-1
v_gene: TRBV11-2
CDR3nt: TGTGCCAGCAGCTTTTATGAGGAGCAGTTCTTC
CDR3aa: CASSFYEEQFF

abundance: .
d_gene: .
j_gene: TRBJ2-1
v_gene: TRBV6-4
CDR3nt: TGTGCCAGCAGTGACGAGGGGGGGGGAGGCTCCTACAATGAGCAGTTCTTC
CDR3aa: CASSDEGGGGSYNEQFF

abundance: .
d_gene: TRBD1
j_gene: TRBJ1-2
v_gene: TRBV15
CDR3nt: TGTGCCACCAGCAGAGATCGGCAGGGGGTTGATGGCTACACCTTC
CDR3aa: CATSRDRQGVDGYTF

abundance: .
d_gene: TRBD1
j_gene: TRBJ2-6
v_gene: TRBV7-9
CDR3nt: TGTGCCAGCAGCCCGGTTAGACAGGGGGTTATCTCTGGGGCCAACGTCCTGACTTTC
CDR3aa: CASSPVRQGVISGANVLTF

abundance: .
d_gene: .
j_gene: TRBJ2-2
v_gene: TRBV5-1
CDR3nt: TGCGCCAGCAGCCCCGACCACACCGGGGAGCTGTTTTTT
CDR3aa: CASSPDHTGELFF

abundance: .
d_gene: .
j_gene: TRBJ2-2
v_gene: TRBV27
CDR3nt: TGTGCCAGCAGTCCAGGGTTAAGCATGGGGGAGCTGTTTTTT
CDR3aa: CASSPGLSMGELFF

abundance: .
d_gene: .
j_gene: TRBJ1-4
v_gene: TRBV9
CDR3nt: TGTGCCAGCAGCGTAGGTATCGGGGGAAGTGAAAAACTGTTTTTT
CDR3aa: CASSVGIGGSEKLFF

abundance: .
d_gene: .
j_gene: TRBJ1-1
v_gene: TRBV19
CDR3nt: TGTGCCAGTGGGACCCCGGGCACTGAAGCTTTCTTT
CDR3aa: CASGTPGTEAFF

abundance: .
d_gene: .
j_gene: TRBJ2-1
v_gene: TRBV7-9
CDR3nt: TGTGCCAGCAGCATACTCTGGGACTCCAATGAGCAGTTCTTC
CDR3aa: CASSILWDSNEQFF

abundance: .
d_gene: .
j_gene: TRBJ2-7
v_gene: TRBV30
CDR3nt: TGTGCCTGGAGTGTTGGGGTCAATTTCGAGCAGTACTTC
CDR3aa: CAWSVGVNFEQYF

abundance: .
d_gene: TRBD2
j_gene: TRBJ2-7
v_gene: TRBV9
CDR3nt: TGTGCCAGCAGCGTTGCGGGAGGGCCTTTCCACGAGCAGTACTTC
CDR3aa: CASSVAGGPFHEQYF

abundance: .
d_gene: .
j_gene: TRBJ2-7
v_gene: TRBV5-6
CDR3nt: TGTGCCAGCAGCTCGGGACTCCTTACCTACGAGCAGTACTTC
CDR3aa: CASSSGLLTYEQYF

abundance: few
d_gene: .
j_gene: TRBJ1-2
v_gene: TRBV27
CDR3nt: TGTGCCAGCAGTTTATCAGGAAGAACAGGGCGATCCTATGGCTACACCTTC
CDR3aa: CASSLSGRTGRSYGYTF

abundance: .
d_gene: .
j_gene: TRBJ1-1
v_gene: TRBV30
CDR3nt: TGTGCCTGGAGTCCCGCGACTGAAGCTTTCTTT
CDR3aa: CAWSPATEAFF

abundance: .
d_gene: .
j_gene: TRBJ1-2
v_gene: TRBV19
CDR3nt: TGTGCCAGTATTCCGACGATGCGGTTTGAGGGCTACACCTTC
CDR3aa: CASIPTMRFEGYTF

abundance: .
d_gene: .
j_gene: TRBJ2-5
v_gene: TRBV7-9
CDR3nt: TGTGCCAGCAGCCCTACTGGGGAGACCCAGTACTTC
CDR3aa: CASSPTGETQYF

abundance: .
d_gene: .
j_gene: TRBJ1-1
v_gene: TRBV27
CDR3nt: TGTGCCAGCAGTTTCACAGGGATGAACACTGAAGCTTTCTTT
CDR3aa: CASSFTGMNTEAFF

abundance: .
d_gene: .
j_gene: TRBJ1-2
v_gene: TRBV27
CDR3nt: TGTGCCAGCAGTTTTCAGGGCCAAGGCTACACCTTC
CDR3aa: CASSFQGQGYTF

abundance: once
d_gene: TRBD2
j_gene: TRBJ2-2
v_gene: TRBV6-1
CDR3nt: TGTGCCAGCAGTGAAGGGCTAGCGGGGGGGCTCACCGGGGAGCTGTTTTTT
CDR3aa: CASSEGLAGGLTGELFF

abundance: once
d_gene: TRBD2
j_gene: TRBJ2-5
v_gene: TRBV6-6
CDR3nt: TGTGCCAGCAGTCAAGGACTAGCAGTCCCAGGGACCCAGTACTTC
CDR3aa: CASSQGLAVPGTQYF

abundance: .
d_gene: TRBD1
j_gene: TRBJ2-7
v_gene: TRBV5-4
CDR3nt: TGCGCCAGCAGCAGGGGGACAGGGAGCTACGAGCAGTACTTC
CDR3aa: CASSRGTGSYEQYF

abundance: .
d_gene: TRBD2
j_gene: TRBJ2-7
v_gene: TRBV9
CDR3nt: TGTGCCAGCAGCCAGAAACAAGCGGGACTCTACGAGCAGTACTTC
CDR3aa: CASSQKQAGLYEQYF

abundance: few
d_gene: TRBD1
j_gene: TRBJ2-5
v_gene: TRBV7-7
CDR3nt: TGTGCTAGCAGCCCCTATGACAGGGACCAAGAGACCCAGTACTTC
CDR3aa: CASSPYDRDQETQYF